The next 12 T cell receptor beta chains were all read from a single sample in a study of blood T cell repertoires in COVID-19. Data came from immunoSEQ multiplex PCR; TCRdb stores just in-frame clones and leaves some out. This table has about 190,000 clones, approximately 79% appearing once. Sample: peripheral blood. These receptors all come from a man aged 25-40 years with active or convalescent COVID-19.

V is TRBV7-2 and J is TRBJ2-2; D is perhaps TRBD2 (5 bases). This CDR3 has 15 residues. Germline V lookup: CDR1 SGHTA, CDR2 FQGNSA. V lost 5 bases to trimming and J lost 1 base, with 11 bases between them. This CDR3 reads CASSASSGNTGELFF. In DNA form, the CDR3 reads TGTGCCAGCAGCGCATCGAGCGGGAACACCGGGGAGCTGTTTTTT.

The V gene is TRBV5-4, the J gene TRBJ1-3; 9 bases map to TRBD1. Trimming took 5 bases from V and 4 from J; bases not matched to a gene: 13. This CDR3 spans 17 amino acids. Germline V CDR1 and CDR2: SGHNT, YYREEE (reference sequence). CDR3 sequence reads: CASRHVTGGARGNTIYF. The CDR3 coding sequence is TGTGCCAGCAGGCACGTCACAGGGGGCGCGCGGGGAAACACCATATATTTT. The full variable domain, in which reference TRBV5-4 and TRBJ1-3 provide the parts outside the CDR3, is ETGVTQSPTHLIKTRGQQVTLRCSSQSGHNTVSWYQQALGQGPQFIFQYYREEENGRGNFPPRFSGLQFPNYSSELNVNALELDDSALYLCASRHVTGGARGNTIYFGEGSWLTVV.

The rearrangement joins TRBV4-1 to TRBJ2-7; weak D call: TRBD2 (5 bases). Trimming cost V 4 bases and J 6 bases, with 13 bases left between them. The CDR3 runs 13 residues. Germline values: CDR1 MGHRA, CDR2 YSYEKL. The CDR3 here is CASSPSPEVEQYF. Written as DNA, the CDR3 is TGCGCCAGCAGCCCTAGCCCCGAAGTCGAGCAGTACTTC.

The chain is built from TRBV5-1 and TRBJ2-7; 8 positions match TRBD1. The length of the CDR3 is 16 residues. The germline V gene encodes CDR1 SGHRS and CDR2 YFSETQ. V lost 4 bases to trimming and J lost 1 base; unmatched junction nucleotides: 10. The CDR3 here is CASSPTGQGPSYEQYV. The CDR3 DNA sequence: TGCGCCAGCAGCCCAACCGGACAGGGACCTTCCTACGAGCAGTACGTC.

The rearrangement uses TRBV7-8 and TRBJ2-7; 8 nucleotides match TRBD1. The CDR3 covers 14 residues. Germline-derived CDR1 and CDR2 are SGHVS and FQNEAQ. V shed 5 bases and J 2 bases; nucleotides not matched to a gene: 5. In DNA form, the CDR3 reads TGTGCCAGCAGCCCGCGGACAGGGCCCTACGAGCAGTACGTC. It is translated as CASSPRTGPYEQYV.

Written as DNA, the CDR3 is TGTGCCAGTAGTTTTACTAATCAGCCCCAGCATTTT. Its translation: CASSFTNQPQHF. This chain joins TRBV19 and TRBJ1-5; no clear D. This CDR3 comprises 12 residues. The germline gives CDR1 LNHDA, CDR2 SQIVND (reference sequence). Trimming removed 5 bases at V and 4 bases at J, with 6 bases between.

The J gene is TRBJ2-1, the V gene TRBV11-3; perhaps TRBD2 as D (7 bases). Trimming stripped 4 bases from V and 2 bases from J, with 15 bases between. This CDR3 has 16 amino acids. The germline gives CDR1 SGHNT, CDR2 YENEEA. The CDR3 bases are TGTGCCAGCAGCTCACACGAGGGGGGGACCTACAATGAGCAGTTCTTC. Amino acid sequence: CASSSHEGGTYNEQFF.

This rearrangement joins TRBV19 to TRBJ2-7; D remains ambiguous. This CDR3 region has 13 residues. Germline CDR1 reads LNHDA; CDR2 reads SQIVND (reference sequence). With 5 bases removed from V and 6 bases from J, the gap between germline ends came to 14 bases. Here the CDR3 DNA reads TGTGCCAGTAGTGTTGTGCCCGGCGGCGAGCAGTACTTC. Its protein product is CASSVVPGGEQYF.

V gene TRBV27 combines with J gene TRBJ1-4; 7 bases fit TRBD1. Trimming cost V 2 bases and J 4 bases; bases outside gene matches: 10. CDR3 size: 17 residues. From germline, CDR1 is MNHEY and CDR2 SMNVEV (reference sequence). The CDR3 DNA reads TGTGCCAGCAGTTTAAAGACAGGGAGAACTCATAATGAAAAACTGTTTTTT. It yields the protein CASSLKTGRTHNEKLFF.

CDR3 DNA sequence: TGTGCCAGTAGTCCTAGAGGGGGGGACTCGAAGAACACTGAAGCTTTCTTT. Translated: CASSPRGGDSKNTEAFF. The V and J genes are TRBV19 and TRBJ1-1; the D gene is possibly TRBD1 (6 bases). V dropped 5 bases and J dropped 1 base, with 20 bases sitting between them. The CDR3 runs 17 residues. Germline CDR1 is LNHDA and CDR2 is SQIVND (reference sequence).

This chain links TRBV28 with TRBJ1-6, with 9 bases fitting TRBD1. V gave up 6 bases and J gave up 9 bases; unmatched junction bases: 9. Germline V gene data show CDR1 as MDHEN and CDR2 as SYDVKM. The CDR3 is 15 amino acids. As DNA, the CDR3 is TGTGCCAGCAGCGAGTTGGGACAGGGCGGTTCACCCCTCCACTTT. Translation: CASSELGQGGSPLHF.

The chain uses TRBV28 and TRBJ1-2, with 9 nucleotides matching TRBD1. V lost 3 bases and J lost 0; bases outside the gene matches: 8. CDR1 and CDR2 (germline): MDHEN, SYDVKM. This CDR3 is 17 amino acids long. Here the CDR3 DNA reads TGTGCCAGCAGTTTTCAGACAGGGGGGTGGACTAACTATGGCTACACCTTC. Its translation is CASSFQTGGWTNYGYTF.